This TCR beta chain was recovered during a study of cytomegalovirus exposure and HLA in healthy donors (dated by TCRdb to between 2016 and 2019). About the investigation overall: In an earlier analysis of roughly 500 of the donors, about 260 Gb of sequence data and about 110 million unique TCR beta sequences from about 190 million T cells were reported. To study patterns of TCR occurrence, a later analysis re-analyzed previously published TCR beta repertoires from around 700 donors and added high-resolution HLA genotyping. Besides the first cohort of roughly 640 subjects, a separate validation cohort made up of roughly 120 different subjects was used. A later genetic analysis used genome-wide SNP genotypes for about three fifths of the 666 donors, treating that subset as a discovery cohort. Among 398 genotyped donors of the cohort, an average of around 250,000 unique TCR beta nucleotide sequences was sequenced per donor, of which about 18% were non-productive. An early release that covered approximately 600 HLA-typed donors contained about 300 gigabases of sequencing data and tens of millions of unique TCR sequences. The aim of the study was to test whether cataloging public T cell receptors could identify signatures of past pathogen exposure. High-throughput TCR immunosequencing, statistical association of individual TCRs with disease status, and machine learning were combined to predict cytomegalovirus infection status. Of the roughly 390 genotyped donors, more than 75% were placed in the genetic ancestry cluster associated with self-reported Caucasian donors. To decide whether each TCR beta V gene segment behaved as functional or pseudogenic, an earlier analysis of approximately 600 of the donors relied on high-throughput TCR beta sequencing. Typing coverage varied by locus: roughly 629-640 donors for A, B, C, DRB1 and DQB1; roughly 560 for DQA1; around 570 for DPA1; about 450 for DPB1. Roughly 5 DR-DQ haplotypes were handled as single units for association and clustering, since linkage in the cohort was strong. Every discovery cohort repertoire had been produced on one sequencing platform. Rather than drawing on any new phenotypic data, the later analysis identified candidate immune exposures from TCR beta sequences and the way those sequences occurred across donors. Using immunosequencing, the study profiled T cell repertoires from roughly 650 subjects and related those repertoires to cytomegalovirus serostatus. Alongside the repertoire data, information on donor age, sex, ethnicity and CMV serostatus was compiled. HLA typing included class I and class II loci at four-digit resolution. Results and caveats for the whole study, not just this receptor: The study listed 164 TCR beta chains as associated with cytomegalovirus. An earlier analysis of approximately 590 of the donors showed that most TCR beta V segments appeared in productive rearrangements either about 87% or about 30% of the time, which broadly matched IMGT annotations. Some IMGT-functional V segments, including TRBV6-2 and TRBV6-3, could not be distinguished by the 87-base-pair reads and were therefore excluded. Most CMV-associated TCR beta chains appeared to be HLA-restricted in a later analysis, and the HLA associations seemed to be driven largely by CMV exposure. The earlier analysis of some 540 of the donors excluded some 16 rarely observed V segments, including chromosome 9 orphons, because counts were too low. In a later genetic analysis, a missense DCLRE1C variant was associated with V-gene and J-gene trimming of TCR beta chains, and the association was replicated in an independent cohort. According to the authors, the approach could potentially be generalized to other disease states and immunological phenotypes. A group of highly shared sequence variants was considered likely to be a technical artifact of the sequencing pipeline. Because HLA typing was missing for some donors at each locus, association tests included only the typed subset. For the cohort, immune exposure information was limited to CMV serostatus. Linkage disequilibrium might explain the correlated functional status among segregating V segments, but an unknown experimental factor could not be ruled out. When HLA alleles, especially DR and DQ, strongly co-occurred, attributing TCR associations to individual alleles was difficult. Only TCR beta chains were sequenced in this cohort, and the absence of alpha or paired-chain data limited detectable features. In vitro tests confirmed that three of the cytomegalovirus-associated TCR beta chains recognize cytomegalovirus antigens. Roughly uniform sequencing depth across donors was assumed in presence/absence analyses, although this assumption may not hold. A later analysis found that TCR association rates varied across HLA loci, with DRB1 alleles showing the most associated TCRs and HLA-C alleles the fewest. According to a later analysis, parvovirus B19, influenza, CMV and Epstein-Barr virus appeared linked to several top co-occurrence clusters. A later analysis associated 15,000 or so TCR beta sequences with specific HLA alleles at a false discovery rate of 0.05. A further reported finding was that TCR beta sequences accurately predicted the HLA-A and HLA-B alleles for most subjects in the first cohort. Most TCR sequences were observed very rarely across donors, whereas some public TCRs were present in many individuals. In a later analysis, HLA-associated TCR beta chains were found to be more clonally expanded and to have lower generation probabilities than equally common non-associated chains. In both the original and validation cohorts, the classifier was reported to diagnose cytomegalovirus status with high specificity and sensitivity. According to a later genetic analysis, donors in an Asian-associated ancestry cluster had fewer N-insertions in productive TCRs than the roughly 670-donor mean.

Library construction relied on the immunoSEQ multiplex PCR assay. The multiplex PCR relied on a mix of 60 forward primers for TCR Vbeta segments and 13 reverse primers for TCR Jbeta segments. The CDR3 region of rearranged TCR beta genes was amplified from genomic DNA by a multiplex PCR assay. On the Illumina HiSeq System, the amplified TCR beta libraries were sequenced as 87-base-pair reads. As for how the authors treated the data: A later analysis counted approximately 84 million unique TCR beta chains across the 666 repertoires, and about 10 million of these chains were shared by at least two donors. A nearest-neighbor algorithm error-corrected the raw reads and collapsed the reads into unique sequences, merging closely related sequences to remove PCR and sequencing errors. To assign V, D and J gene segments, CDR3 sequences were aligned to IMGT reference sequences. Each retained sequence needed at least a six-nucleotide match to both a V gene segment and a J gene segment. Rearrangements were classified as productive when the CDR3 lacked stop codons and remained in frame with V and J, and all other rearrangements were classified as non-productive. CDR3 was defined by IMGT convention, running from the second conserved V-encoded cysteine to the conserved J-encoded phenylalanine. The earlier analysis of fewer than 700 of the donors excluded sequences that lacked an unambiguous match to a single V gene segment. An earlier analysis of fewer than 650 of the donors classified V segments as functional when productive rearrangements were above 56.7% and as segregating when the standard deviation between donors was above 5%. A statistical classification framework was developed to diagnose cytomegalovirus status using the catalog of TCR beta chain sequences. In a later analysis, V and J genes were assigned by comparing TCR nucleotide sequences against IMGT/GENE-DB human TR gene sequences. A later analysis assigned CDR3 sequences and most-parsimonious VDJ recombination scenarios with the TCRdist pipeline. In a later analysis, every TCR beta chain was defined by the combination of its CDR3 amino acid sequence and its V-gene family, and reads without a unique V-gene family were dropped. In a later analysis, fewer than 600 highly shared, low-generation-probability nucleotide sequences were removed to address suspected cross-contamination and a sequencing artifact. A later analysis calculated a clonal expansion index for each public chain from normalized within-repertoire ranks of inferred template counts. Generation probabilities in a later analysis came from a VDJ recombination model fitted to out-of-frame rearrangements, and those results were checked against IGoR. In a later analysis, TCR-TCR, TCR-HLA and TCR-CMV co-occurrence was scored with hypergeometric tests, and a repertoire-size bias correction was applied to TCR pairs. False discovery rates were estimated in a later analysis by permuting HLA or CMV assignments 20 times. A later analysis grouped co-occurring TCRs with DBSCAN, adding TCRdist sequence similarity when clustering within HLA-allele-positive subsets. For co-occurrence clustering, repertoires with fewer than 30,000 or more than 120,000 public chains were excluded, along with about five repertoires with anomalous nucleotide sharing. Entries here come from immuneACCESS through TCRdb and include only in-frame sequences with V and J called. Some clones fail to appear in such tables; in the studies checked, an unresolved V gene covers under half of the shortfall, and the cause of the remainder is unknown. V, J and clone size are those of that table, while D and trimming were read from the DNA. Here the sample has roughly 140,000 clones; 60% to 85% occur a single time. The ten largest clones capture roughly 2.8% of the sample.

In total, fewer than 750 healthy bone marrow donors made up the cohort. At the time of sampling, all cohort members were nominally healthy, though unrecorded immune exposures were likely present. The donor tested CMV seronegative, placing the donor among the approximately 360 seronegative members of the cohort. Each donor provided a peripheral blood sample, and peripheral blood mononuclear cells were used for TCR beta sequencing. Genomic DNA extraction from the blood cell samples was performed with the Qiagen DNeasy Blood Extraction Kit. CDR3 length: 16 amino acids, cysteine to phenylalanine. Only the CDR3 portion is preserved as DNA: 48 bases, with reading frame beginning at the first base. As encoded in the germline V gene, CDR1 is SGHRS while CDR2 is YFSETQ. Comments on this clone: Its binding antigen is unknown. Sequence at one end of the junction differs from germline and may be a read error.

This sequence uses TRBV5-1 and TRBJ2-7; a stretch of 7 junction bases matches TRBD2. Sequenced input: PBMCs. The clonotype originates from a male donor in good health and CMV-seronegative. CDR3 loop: CARSLVAAGFSYEQYF. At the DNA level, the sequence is TGCGCCCGCAGCTTGGTGGCAGCGGGGTTTTCCTACGAGCAGTACTTC.